The 7 T cell receptor beta chains presented below share a single source sample, sequenced in a study of blood T cell repertoires in COVID-19 (TCRdb year 2020). The library was obtained by the immunoSEQ multiplex PCR assay. The clones in this table, taken by TCRdb from immuneACCESS, are in-frame only. Not every clone is retained; where verified, under half of the shortfall comes from an unresolved V gene, and the cause of the rest is unknown. This sample holds about 190,000 clones; around 84% were observed only once. About 3.5% of the sample rests with the top ten. The sample taken for sequencing was PBMCs or T cells enriched from blood (not recorded which). The receptors derive from a woman aged 25 to 39 who had recovered from COVID-19.

The chain recombines TRBV9 with TRBJ2-5; 12 nucleotides agree with TRBD2. Losses at the gene ends were 3 bases for V and 5 bases for J; bases not matched to a gene: 17. The CDR3 consists of 19 residues. Germline-derived CDR1 and CDR2 are SGDLS and YYNGEE. The CDR3 DNA reads as TGTGCCAGCAGCGCGGGGGGGCTAGCGGGAGGGGTGTCACGGGAGACCCAGTACTTC. This translates into CASSAGGLAGGVSRETQYF.

Concerning this clone itself: Other DNA sequences from this sample encode an identical CDR3 as well. The chain has TRBV19 and TRBJ2-7; a possible D gene is TRBD1 (6 bases). There are 14 residues in the CDR3. V was shortened by 1 base and J by 2 bases, with 9 bases between the two germline ends. Germline V gene lookup returns CDR1 LNHDA and CDR2 SQIVND (reference sequence). CDR3 sequence (DNA): TGTGCCAGTAGTATAGGAACAGGGACCTACGAGCAGTACTTC. Translation gives CASSIGTGTYEQYF.

The chain combines TRBV5-5 with TRBJ2-7; TRBD1 is a possible D gene (5 bases). The CDR3 runs 14 residues. Trimming pared 1 base from V and 3 bases from J, leaving 11 bases between. CDR1 is SGHKS and CDR2 is YYEKEE in the germline V gene (reference sequence). CDR3 amino acids: CASSLRSGHYEQYV. The CDR3 region has the DNA TGTGCCAGCAGCTTGAGGTCAGGGCACTACGAGCAGTACGTC.

The J gene is TRBJ1-4, the V gene TRBV28, with 8 bases matching TRBD1. V lost 6 bases, J lost 7 bases, and 13 bases stayed unmatched. CDR1 and CDR2 from the germline V gene are MDHEN and SYDVKM. The CDR3 runs to 16 residues. For the CDR3, the DNA is TGTGCCAGCAGGAGAAGGGGGCAGGGGGCGGGTGAAAAACTGTTTTTT. This sequence encodes CASRRRGQGAGEKLFF.

This clone was counted between two and nine times. This sequence joins TRBV7-2 and TRBJ1-5; D remains unclear. V was clipped by 3 bases and J by 7 bases, with 13 bases between them. CDR1 and CDR2 (germline): SGHTA, FQGNSA. This CDR3 contains 14 residues. The CDR3 spells CASSFGASGQPQHF. In DNA form, the CDR3 reads TGTGCCAGCAGCTTCGGCGCAAGCGGGCAGCCCCAGCATTTT. The full variable domain, its missing parts supplied by reference TRBV7-2 and TRBJ1-5, is GAGVSQSPSNKVTEKGKDVELRCDPISGHTALYWYRQSLGQGLEFLIYFQGNSAPDKSGLPSDRFSAERTGGSVSTLTIQRTQQEDSAVYLCASSFGASGQPQHFGDGTRLSIL.

This chain links TRBV5-1 with TRBJ1-4; the D is unclear. Germline loops: CDR1 SGHRS, CDR2 YFSETQ. V shed 7 bases and J shed 4 bases, with 14 bases lying between them. The CDR3 is 14 amino acids. The CDR3 spells CASGPGGINEKLFF. The CDR3 nucleotides are TGCGCCAGCGGCCCGGGAGGGATTAATGAAAAACTGTTTTTT.

V is TRBV7-9 and J is TRBJ2-1, with D perhaps TRBD1 (5 bases). Germline V gene data show CDR1 as SEHNR and CDR2 as FQNEAQ (reference sequence). Trimming cost V 1 base and J 3 bases, with 13 bases left between them. The CDR3 contains 16 residues. This CDR3 is CASSLVGRVSYNEQFF. In DNA form, the CDR3 reads TGTGCCAGCAGCTTAGTGGGCAGGGTTAGCTACAATGAGCAGTTCTTC. The full variable domain, rest sourced from reference TRBV7-9 and TRBJ2-1, is DTGVSQNPRHKITKRGQNVTFRCDPISEHNRLYWYRQTLGQGPEFLTYFQNEAQLEKSRLLSDRFSAERPKGSFSTLEIQRTEQGDSAMYLCASSLVGRVSYNEQFFGPGTRLTVL.